These 9 T cell receptor beta chains came from one sample sequenced in a study of blood T cells in healthy people across ages. Next came a second PCR, run for roughly 6 to 11 cycles, which used a sample-barcoded 5' primer along with a J-beta primer mix. Each CDR3 protein is one row after TCRdb ran MiXCR on the 5' RACE reads. This sample yields 650,000 to 800,000 distinct CDR3 sequences, of which approximately 44% are seen a single time; around 21% belongs to the top ten. Sequenced material: blood. The origin of the receptors is a man aged 55-75 years in good health.

CDR3 sequence (DNA): TGCGCCAGCAGCTCAACCGGGACAGGGGCTGGCTACACCTTC. Translating gives CASSSTGTGAGYTF. The genes are TRBV5-1 and TRBJ1-2; the match to TRBD1 covers 10 bases. This CDR3 spans 14 amino acids. Germline-derived CDR1 and CDR2 are SGHRS and YFSETQ. Unmatched junction bases numbered 6, after V lost 3 bases and J lost 7 bases.

The chain uses TRBV5-1 and TRBJ2-3; tentative D call: TRBD1 (5 bases). CDR3 length: 15 residues. The germline V gene has CDR1 SGHRS and CDR2 YFSETQ. Trimming took 0 bases from V and 5 from J, leaving 13 bases between them. Here the CDR3 reads CASSLEWGSGDTQYF. CDR3 bases: TGCGCCAGCAGCTTGGAGTGGGGCTCAGGAGATACGCAGTATTTT.

The sample holds a few counts of this clonotype. The rearrangement links TRBV7-9 to TRBJ2-7, with 8 bases that match TRBD1. Looked up from germline, CDR1 is SEHNR and CDR2 is FQNEAQ (reference sequence). CDR3 length equals 13 residues. Trimming at V came to 6 bases and at J to 5 bases, leaving 6 bases not matched to a gene. This CDR3 is CASSQTGVHEQYF. The CDR3 DNA reads as TGTGCCAGCAGTCAGACAGGGGTCCACGAGCAGTACTTC.

This clonotype has only a few counts. The rearrangement links TRBV10-3 to TRBJ1-2, with TRBD1 identical over 9 bases. The CDR3 loop spans 12 amino acids. CDR1 and CDR2 (germline): ENHRY, SYGVKD. J was trimmed by 7 bases and V by 6 bases; bases with no gene match: 3. CDR3 DNA sequence: TGTGCCATCAGGGGGACAGGGCGTGGCTACACCTTC. This encodes CAIRGTGRGYTF.

The V call is TRBV6-5, the J call TRBJ1-3; D gene uncertain. CDR3 size: 14 residues. The germline gives CDR1 MNHEY, CDR2 SVGAGI. V shed 6 bases and J shed 3 bases, with 12 bases lying between them. CDR3 residues: CASRTAGRGNTIYF. The CDR3 nucleotides are TGTGCCAGCAGGACCGCGGGTCGTGGAAACACCATATATTTT.

The chain couples TRBV18 to TRBJ2-5, with 9 positions matching TRBD2. The CDR3 loop spans 16 amino acids. Germline-derived CDR1 and CDR2 are KGHSH and LQKENI. With V trimmed by 1 base and J by 3 bases, 6 bases remained unmatched. The CDR3 DNA sequence: TGTGCCAGCTCACCACTAGGAGCGGGGGGCGAAGAGACCCAGTACTTC. Protein sequence: CASSPLGAGGEETQYF.

In its sample, this clonotype was seen a few times. The J gene is TRBJ2-7, the V gene TRBV25-1; TRBD2 matches 15 bases. The V gene end was trimmed by 4 bases and the J gene end by 3 bases; junction bases not matched to a gene: 10. CDR1 MGHDK and CDR2 SYGVNS come from the germline V gene. This CDR3 comprises 18 residues. The CDR3 sequence: CASSASGTSGGFFYEQYF. The CDR3 DNA reads TGTGCCAGCAGTGCCTCCGGGACTAGCGGGGGGTTTTTCTACGAGCAGTACTTC.

The J gene is TRBJ1-6, the V gene TRBV10-3; D unclear. V was pared by 8 bases and J by 0 bases, with 11 bases between. The length of the CDR3 is 15 residues. Germline V gene data show CDR1 as ENHRY and CDR2 as SYGVKD. CDR3 bases: TGTGCCATCTTCGACCCCAGCTCCTATAATTCACCCCTCCACTTT. Its translation is CAIFDPSSYNSPLHF.

The rearrangement uses TRBV5-1 and TRBJ2-5; 9 bases are shared with TRBD1. Looked up from germline, CDR1 is SGHRS and CDR2 is YFSETQ. Losses at the gene ends were 4 bases for V and 5 bases for J; bases not matched to a gene: 3. The CDR3 extends over 13 amino acids. The CDR3 region is CASSEGTGETQYF. CDR3 in DNA: TGCGCCAGCAGCGAGGGGACAGGGGAGACCCAGTACTTC.